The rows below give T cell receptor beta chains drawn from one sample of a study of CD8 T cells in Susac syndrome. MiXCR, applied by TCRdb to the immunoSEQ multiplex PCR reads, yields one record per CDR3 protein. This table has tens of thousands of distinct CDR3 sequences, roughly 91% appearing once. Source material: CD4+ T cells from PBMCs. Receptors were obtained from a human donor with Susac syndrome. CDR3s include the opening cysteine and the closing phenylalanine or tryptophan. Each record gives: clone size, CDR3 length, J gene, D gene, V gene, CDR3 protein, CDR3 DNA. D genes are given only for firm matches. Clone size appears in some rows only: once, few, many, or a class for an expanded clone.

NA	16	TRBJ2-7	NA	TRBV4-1	CASSQSRTFSSYEQYF	TGCGCCAGCAGCCAATCAAGGACTTTTAGCTCCTACGAGCAGTACTTC
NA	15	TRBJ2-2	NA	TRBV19	CASSNQGGYTGELFF	TGTGCCAGTAGTAATCAGGGAGGATACACCGGGGAGCTGTTTTTT
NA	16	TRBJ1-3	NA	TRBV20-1	CSASVRLASSGNTIYF	TGCAGTGCTAGCGTAAGACTGGCTAGCTCTGGAAACACCATATATTTT
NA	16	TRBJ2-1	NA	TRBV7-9	CASSIDTPSLGNEQFF	TGTGCCAGCAGCATAGATACACCATCGCTAGGCAATGAGCAGTTCTTC
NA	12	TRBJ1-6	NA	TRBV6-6	CASSYRDSPLHF	TGTGCCAGCAGTTACAGGGACTCACCCCTCCACTTT
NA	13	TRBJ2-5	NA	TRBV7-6	CASSLLVQETQYF	TGTGCCAGCAGCTTACTCGTCCAAGAGACCCAGTACTTC
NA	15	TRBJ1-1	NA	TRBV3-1	CASSQHPPGNTEAFF	TGTGCCAGCAGCCAACATCCCCCAGGGAACACTGAAGCTTTCTTT
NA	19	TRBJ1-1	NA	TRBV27	CASSLSPGPRRPMNTEAFF	TGTGCCAGCAGTTTATCCCCAGGTCCCCGTCGGCCCATGAACACTGAAGCTTTCTTT
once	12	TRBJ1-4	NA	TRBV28	CASSPPEKKLFF	TGTGCCAGCAGTCCTCCGGAAAAAAAACTGTTTTTT
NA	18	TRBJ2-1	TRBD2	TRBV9	CASSVAELAGVGYNEQFF	TGTGCCAGCAGCGTAGCGGAGCTAGCGGGAGTAGGCTACAATGAGCAGTTCTTC
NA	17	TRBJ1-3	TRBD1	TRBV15	CATSRDRLLSSGNTIYF	TGTGCCACCTCGAGGGACAGGTTGCTCAGCTCTGGAAACACCATATATTTT
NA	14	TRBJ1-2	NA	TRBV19	CASTSKGRVRGYTF	TGTGCCAGTACCTCCAAGGGCAGGGTACGAGGCTACACCTTC
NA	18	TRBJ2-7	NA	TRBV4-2	CASSQDRGARGFGYEQYF	TGTGCCAGCAGCCAAGATCGGGGGGCCAGGGGATTCGGATACGAGCAGTACTTC
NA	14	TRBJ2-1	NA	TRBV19	CASSPGDLYNEQFF	TGTGCCAGTAGTCCCGGGGACTTATACAATGAGCAGTTCTTC
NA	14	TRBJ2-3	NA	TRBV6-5	CASRREHLTDTQYF	TGTGCCAGTAGACGGGAACACCTCACAGATACGCAGTATTTT
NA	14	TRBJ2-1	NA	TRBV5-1	CASRSRGVDNEQFF	TGCGCCAGCAGATCCAGAGGAGTCGACAATGAGCAGTTCTTC
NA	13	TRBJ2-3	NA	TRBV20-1	CSAVGTGGLEQYF	TGCAGTGCTGTGGGGACTGGAGGTTTGGAGCAGTATTTT
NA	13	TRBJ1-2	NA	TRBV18	CASSQVLDGGYTF	TGTGCCAGCTCACAGGTGCTGGATGGTGGCTACACCTTC
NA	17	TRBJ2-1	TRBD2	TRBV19	CASSTPGLAGKYNEQFF	TGTGCCAGTAGTACACCAGGACTAGCGGGGAAATACAATGAGCAGTTCTTC
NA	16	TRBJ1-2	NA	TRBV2	CASRYSGQTTNYGYTF	TGTGCCAGCAGATATTCCGGACAGACGACTAACTATGGCTACACCTTC
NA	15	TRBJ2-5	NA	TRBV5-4	CASSLAGGLQETQYF	TGTGCCAGCAGCTTGGCCGGGGGGCTCCAAGAGACCCAGTACTTC
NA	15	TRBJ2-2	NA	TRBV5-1	CASSLGDSPTGELFF	TGCGCCAGCAGCTTGGGGGACTCCCCCACCGGGGAGCTGTTTTTT
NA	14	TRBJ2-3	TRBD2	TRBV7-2	CASSSAGAADTQYF	TGTGCCAGCAGCTCAGCGGGAGCCGCAGATACGCAGTATTTT
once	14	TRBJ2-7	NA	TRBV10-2	CASRASTSSYEQYF	TGCGCCAGCAGGGCTAGCACATCATCCTACGAGCAGTACTTC
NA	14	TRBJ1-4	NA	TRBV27	CASSLIGAGEKLFF	TGTGCCAGCAGTTTAATAGGGGCGGGTGAAAAACTGTTTTTT
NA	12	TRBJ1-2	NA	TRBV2	CASSEDFYGYTF	TGTGCCAGCAGTGAAGACTTCTATGGCTACACCTTC
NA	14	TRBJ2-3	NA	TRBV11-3	CASSRGSSADTQYF	TGTGCCAGCAGCCGGGGGTCCTCGGCAGATACGCAGTATTTT
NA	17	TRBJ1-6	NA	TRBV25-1	CASSEVVGGTYNSPLHF	TGTGCCAGCAGTGAAGTTGTGGGGGGGACCTATAATTCACCCCTCCACTTT
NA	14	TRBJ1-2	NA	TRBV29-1	CSVGGAERGYGYTF	TGCAGCGTTGGAGGAGCCGAGAGGGGCTATGGCTACACCTTC
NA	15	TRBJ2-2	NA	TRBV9	CASSVGWVNTGELFF	TGTGCCAGCAGCGTCGGGTGGGTGAACACCGGGGAGCTGTTTTTT
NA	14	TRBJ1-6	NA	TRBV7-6	CASSPEGWNSPLHF	TGTGCCAGCAGCCCGGAGGGATGGAACTCACCCCTCCACTTT
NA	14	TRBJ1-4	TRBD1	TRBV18	CASRQGATNEKLFF	TGTGCCAGCCGACAGGGTGCAACTAATGAAAAACTGTTTTTT
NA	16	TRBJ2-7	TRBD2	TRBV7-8	CASSGGTSGWSYEQYF	TGTGCCAGCAGCGGTGGGACTAGCGGGTGGTCCTACGAGCAGTACTTC
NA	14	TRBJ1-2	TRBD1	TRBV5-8	CASSFRQGTYGYTF	TGTGCCAGCAGCTTTCGACAGGGCACTTATGGCTACACCTTC
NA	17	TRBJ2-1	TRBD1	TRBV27	CASRSLGSGQGLIEQFF	TGTGCCAGCAGATCCCTCGGTTCGGGACAGGGGTTGATCGAGCAGTTCTTC
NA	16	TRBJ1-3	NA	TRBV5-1	CASSLVAGVTGNTIYF	TGCGCCAGCAGCTTGGTAGCAGGGGTTACTGGAAACACCATATATTTT
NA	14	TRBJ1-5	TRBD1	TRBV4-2	CAAGTGDGNQPQHF	TGTGCCGCTGGGACAGGGGACGGCAATCAGCCCCAGCATTTT
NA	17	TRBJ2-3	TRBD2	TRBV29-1	CSVGWPLRPAGGDTQYF	TGCAGCGTTGGATGGCCCCTACGGCCCGCGGGAGGAGATACGCAGTATTTT
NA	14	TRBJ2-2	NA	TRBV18	CASSRQDPTGELFF	TGTGCCAGCTCACGACAGGATCCCACCGGGGAGCTGTTTTTT
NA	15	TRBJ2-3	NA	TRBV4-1	CASSRTGHGTDTQYF	TGCGCCAGCAGCCGGACGGGGCACGGCACAGATACGCAGTATTTT
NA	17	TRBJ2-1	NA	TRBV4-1	CASSQPPGGSGYNEQFF	TGCGCCAGCAGCCAACCCCCAGGTGGGAGCGGCTACAATGAGCAGTTCTTC